A selection of T cell receptor beta chains follows, all from one sample in a study of T cell responses to AZD1222 COVID-19 vaccine. Profiled with immunoSEQ multiplex PCR; TCRdb holds only in-frame clones, not every one. The data contain 150,000 to 200,000 clones, 85% to 95% of them seen just once; the ten biggest clones take up approximately 0.88%. The sequenced sample was peripheral blood, obtained on day 0 of AZD1222 vaccination. Every receptor here comes from an adult in good health. CDR3s include the opening cysteine and the closing phenylalanine or tryptophan. The order of the fields is clone size, J gene, D gene, V gene, CDR3 DNA, CDR3 protein. The D gene is left open where the match is weak. A clone size is listed for some rows: how often the clone was seen (once, few, many), or a class if it is expanded.

abundance: .
j_gene: TRBJ1-4
d_gene: .
v_gene: TRBV18
CDR3nt: TGTGCCAGCTCCCTCTTAGGGGAAAAACTGTTTTTT
CDR3aa: CASSLLGEKLFF

abundance: .
j_gene: TRBJ2-3
d_gene: .
v_gene: TRBV11-2
CDR3nt: TGTGCCAGCAGCTCCCGGGACCAAAGCACAGATACGCAGTATTTT
CDR3aa: CASSSRDQSTDTQYF

abundance: .
j_gene: TRBJ1-4
d_gene: .
v_gene: TRBV15
CDR3nt: TGTGCCACCAGCAATGATCGAAGTGAAAAACTGTTTTTT
CDR3aa: CATSNDRSEKLFF

abundance: .
j_gene: TRBJ2-1
d_gene: TRBD2
v_gene: TRBV3-1/TRBV3-2
CDR3nt: TGTGCCAGCAGCCAGGGACTAGCGGGGGCACCGAGCTCCTACAATGAGCAGTTCTTC
CDR3aa: CASSQGLAGAPSSYNEQFF

abundance: once
j_gene: TRBJ2-5
d_gene: TRBD1
v_gene: TRBV6-5
CDR3nt: TGTGCCAGCAGGACCCGGGACAGGGCTGGAGAGACCCAGTACTTC
CDR3aa: CASRTRDRAGETQYF

abundance: .
j_gene: TRBJ1-5
d_gene: TRBD1
v_gene: TRBV6-5
CDR3nt: TGTGCCAGCAGTCATGGACAGGGGTATCAGCCCCAGCATTTT
CDR3aa: CASSHGQGYQPQHF

abundance: .
j_gene: TRBJ1-2
d_gene: .
v_gene: TRBV18
CDR3nt: TGTGCCAGCTTTGCCACAGGGATCGGTAATGGCTACACCTTC
CDR3aa: CASFATGIGNGYTF

abundance: .
j_gene: TRBJ1-2
d_gene: .
v_gene: TRBV24-1
CDR3nt: TGTGCCACCAGTGATCCGCAGGCGGACCATGGCTACACCTTC
CDR3aa: CATSDPQADHGYTF

abundance: .
j_gene: TRBJ2-2
d_gene: TRBD1
v_gene: TRBV3-1/TRBV3-2
CDR3nt: TGTGCCAGCAGCCCAAGGACAGGGTCGGAGCTGTTTTTT
CDR3aa: CASSPRTGSELFF

abundance: .
j_gene: TRBJ1-4
d_gene: .
v_gene: TRBV5-1
CDR3nt: TGCGCCAGCAGCCGCTTCCCCGGTGAAAAACTGTTTTTT
CDR3aa: CASSRFPGEKLFF

abundance: .
j_gene: TRBJ1-1
d_gene: .
v_gene: TRBV28
CDR3nt: TGTGCCAGCAGTTCGCCGCGGAGGTTTTTATCTTTCTTT
CDR3aa: CASSSPRRFLSFF

abundance: .
j_gene: TRBJ2-7
d_gene: TRBD1
v_gene: TRBV3-1/TRBV3-2
CDR3nt: TGTGCCAGCAGCTGGGACAGCGAAACCTACGAGCAGTACTTC
CDR3aa: CASSWDSETYEQYF

abundance: .
j_gene: TRBJ2-2
d_gene: TRBD1
v_gene: TRBV10-3
CDR3nt: TGTGCCATCGGAACAGGGGGGAAGTCCGGGGAGCTGTTTTTT
CDR3aa: CAIGTGGKSGELFF

abundance: once
j_gene: TRBJ1-2
d_gene: .
v_gene: TRBV20-1
CDR3nt: TGCAGTGCTAGATCGGCTCCCCGGTTATTC
CDR3aa: CSARSAPRLF

abundance: .
j_gene: TRBJ2-4
d_gene: TRBD2
v_gene: TRBV5-5
CDR3nt: TGTGCCTTAGGCGGGGGGGCATTCAACCTAGCCAAAAACATTCAGTACTTC
CDR3aa: CALGGGAFNLAKNIQYF

abundance: .
j_gene: TRBJ1-2
d_gene: .
v_gene: TRBV27
CDR3nt: TGTGCCAGCAGTTTATCAGAAACCCTTAACTATGGCTACACCTTC
CDR3aa: CASSLSETLNYGYTF

abundance: .
j_gene: TRBJ2-1
d_gene: TRBD2
v_gene: TRBV2
CDR3nt: TGTGCCAGCAGTGAATGGACTAGCGGCCTCTACAATGAGCAGTTCTTC
CDR3aa: CASSEWTSGLYNEQFF

abundance: .
j_gene: TRBJ1-6
d_gene: TRBD1
v_gene: TRBV6-5
CDR3nt: TGTGCCAGCAGTTATGGACAGGGGGGTTTTTCACCCCTCCACTTT
CDR3aa: CASSYGQGGFSPLHF

abundance: .
j_gene: TRBJ2-5
d_gene: TRBD1
v_gene: TRBV5-1
CDR3nt: TGCGCCAGCAGCTTGGTACAGGGGGTTGGAGAGACCCAGTACTTC
CDR3aa: CASSLVQGVGETQYF

abundance: .
j_gene: TRBJ2-5
d_gene: .
v_gene: TRBV6-2/TRBV6-3
CDR3nt: TGTGCCAGCAGCCGGATCTCCGAGGGGTCCGAGACCCAGTACTTC
CDR3aa: CASSRISEGSETQYF

abundance: .
j_gene: TRBJ1-5
d_gene: .
v_gene: TRBV28
CDR3nt: TGTGCCAGCACTATACTAGGGTTGGGGGGCGCGGTAGTCCAGCCCCAGCATTTT
CDR3aa: CASTILGLGGAVVQPQHF

abundance: .
j_gene: TRBJ1-2
d_gene: TRBD1
v_gene: TRBV2
CDR3nt: TGTGCCAGCAGTGTCGGACAGGGGTCCCACGGTAACTATGGCTACACCTTC
CDR3aa: CASSVGQGSHGNYGYTF

abundance: .
j_gene: TRBJ1-6
d_gene: TRBD1
v_gene: TRBV5-6
CDR3nt: TGTGCCAGCAGCTTGGGTGTTTTTGGGACAGGAAATTCACCCCTCCACTTT
CDR3aa: CASSLGVFGTGNSPLHF

abundance: .
j_gene: TRBJ1-4
d_gene: .
v_gene: TRBV9
CDR3nt: TGTGCCAGCAGCGCCCCCGGCGGGGAAAAACTGTTTTTT
CDR3aa: CASSAPGGEKLFF

abundance: .
j_gene: TRBJ1-5
d_gene: .
v_gene: TRBV2
CDR3nt: TGTGCCAGCAGTAAGGAGGTTCAGCCCCAGCATTTT
CDR3aa: CASSKEVQPQHF

abundance: .
j_gene: TRBJ2-2
d_gene: .
v_gene: TRBV15
CDR3nt: TGTGCCACCAGCAGAGGTAGAGAGAACACCGGGGAGCTGTTTTTT
CDR3aa: CATSRGRENTGELFF

abundance: .
j_gene: TRBJ2-5
d_gene: .
v_gene: TRBV27
CDR3nt: TGTGCCAGCAGTGTTGTTCGAGGGACCCAGTACTTC
CDR3aa: CASSVVRGTQYF

abundance: .
j_gene: TRBJ1-1
d_gene: .
v_gene: TRBV2
CDR3nt: TGTGCCAGCAGAGTCGGGGAGAACACTGAAGCTTTCTTT
CDR3aa: CASRVGENTEAFF

abundance: .
j_gene: TRBJ1-5
d_gene: .
v_gene: TRBV4-2
CDR3nt: TGTGCCAGCAGCCAAGACCGACTGAGCAATCAGCCCCAGCATTTT
CDR3aa: CASSQDRLSNQPQHF

abundance: .
j_gene: TRBJ2-7
d_gene: .
v_gene: TRBV28
CDR3nt: TGTGCCAGCAGTTTAATGTTGGCCCCCGGGGGTTCCTACGAGCAGTACTTC
CDR3aa: CASSLMLAPGGSYEQYF

abundance: .
j_gene: TRBJ2-3
d_gene: .
v_gene: TRBV6-5
CDR3nt: TGTGCCAGCAGTTACCTTCGTGGGTTGCGAACAGATACGCAGTATTTT
CDR3aa: CASSYLRGLRTDTQYF

abundance: .
j_gene: TRBJ1-2
d_gene: TRBD1
v_gene: TRBV3-1/TRBV3-2
CDR3nt: TGTGCCAGCAGCCTTGGGACAGCAGTCCTCTATGGCTACACCTTC
CDR3aa: CASSLGTAVLYGYTF